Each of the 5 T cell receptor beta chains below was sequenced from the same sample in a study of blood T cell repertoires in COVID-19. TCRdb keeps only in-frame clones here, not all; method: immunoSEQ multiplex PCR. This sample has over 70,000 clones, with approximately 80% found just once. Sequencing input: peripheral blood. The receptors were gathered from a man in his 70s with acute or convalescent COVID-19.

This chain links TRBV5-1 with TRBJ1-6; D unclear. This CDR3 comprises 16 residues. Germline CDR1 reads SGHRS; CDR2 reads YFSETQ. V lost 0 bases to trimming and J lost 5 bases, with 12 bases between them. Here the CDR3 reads CASSLETQDNNSPLHF. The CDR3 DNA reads TGCGCCAGCAGCTTGGAGACACAAGATAATAATTCACCCCTCCACTTT.

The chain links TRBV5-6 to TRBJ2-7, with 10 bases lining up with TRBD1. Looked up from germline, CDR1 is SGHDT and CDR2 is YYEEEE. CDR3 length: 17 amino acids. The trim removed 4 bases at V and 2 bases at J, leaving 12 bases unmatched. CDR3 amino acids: CASSNKTGQGDPYEQYV. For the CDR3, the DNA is TGTGCCAGCAGCAACAAGACAGGACAGGGGGATCCCTACGAGCAGTACGTC.

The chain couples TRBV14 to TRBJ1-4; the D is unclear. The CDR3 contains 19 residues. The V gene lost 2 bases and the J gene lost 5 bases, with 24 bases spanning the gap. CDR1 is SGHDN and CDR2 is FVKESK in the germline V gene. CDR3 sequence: CASSQPRRRVVVDNEKLFF. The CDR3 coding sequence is TGTGCCAGCAGCCAACCTAGGCGGAGGGTGGTGGTTGACAATGAAAAACTGTTTTTT.

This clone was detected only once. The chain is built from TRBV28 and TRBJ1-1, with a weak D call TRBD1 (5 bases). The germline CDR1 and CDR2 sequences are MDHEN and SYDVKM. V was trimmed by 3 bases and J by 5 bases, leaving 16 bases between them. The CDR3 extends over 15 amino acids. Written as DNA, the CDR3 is TGTGCCAGCAGTTTGACCTTCGGAGGGGCAACTGAAGCTTTCTTT. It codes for CASSLTFGGATEAFF.

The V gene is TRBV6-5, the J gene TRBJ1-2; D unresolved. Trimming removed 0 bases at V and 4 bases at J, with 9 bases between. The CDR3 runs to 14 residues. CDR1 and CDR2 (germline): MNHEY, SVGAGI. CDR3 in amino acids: CASSYSAVSYGYTF. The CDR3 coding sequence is TGTGCCAGCAGTTACTCGGCGGTTAGCTATGGCTACACCTTC.